Presented here are 12 T cell receptor beta chains from one specimen sequenced in a study of blood T cell repertoires in COVID-19. Sequencing used immunoSEQ multiplex PCR; TCRdb keeps in-frame clones, though not all of them. The sample contains under 300,000 clones, around 84% of which appear only once. The specimen was peripheral blood. The receptors originated from a woman in her 70s with active or convalescent COVID-19.

Details on this clone: The sample carries other DNA sequences with the same CDR3. The CDR3 sequence: CASSLDSSNQPQHF. The DNA of the CDR3 is TGCGCCAGCAGCTTGGACAGTAGCAATCAGCCCCAGCATTTT. The rearrangement joins TRBV5-1 to TRBJ1-5, with D unresolved. This CDR3 has 14 amino acids. CDR1 is SGHRS, CDR2 YFSETQ, per germline. Trimming pared 0 bases from V and 0 bases from J, leaving 4 bases between.

This sequence joins TRBV11-2 and TRBJ2-7; D might be TRBD2 (6 bases). V shed 2 bases and J shed 4 bases, with 21 bases lying between them. Germline V gene lookup returns CDR1 SGHAT and CDR2 FQNNGV. The CDR3 is 17 residues long. CDR3 sequence reads: CASSLTRTGTGAYEQYF. DNA for the CDR3: TGTGCCAGCAGCTTAACTCGCACCGGGACTGGGGCTTACGAGCAGTACTTC.

The genes are TRBV14 and TRBJ1-2; D ambiguous. CDR1 is SGHDN, CDR2 FVKESK, per germline. This CDR3 is built from 15 residues. V lost 4 bases, J lost 5 bases, and 17 bases lay in between. The CDR3 here is CASSPRYSGRYGYTF. The DNA of the CDR3 is TGTGCCAGCAGCCCGCGTTATAGCGGTCGGTATGGCTACACCTTC.

The chain has TRBV2 and TRBJ1-2; D remains unclear. Trimming took 8 bases from V and 4 from J, leaving 14 bases between them. The CDR3 totals 13 residues. Germline CDR1 reads SNHLY; CDR2 reads FYNNEI. Written as DNA, the CDR3 is TGTGCCAGCCAAAGGCCGGAGCTCTATGGCTACACCTTC. This translates into CASQRPELYGYTF.

This chain joins TRBV7-9 and TRBJ1-1; 8 nucleotides line up with TRBD1. Germline lookup yields CDR1 SEHNR and CDR2 FQNEAQ (reference sequence). Unmatched junction bases numbered 7, after V lost 3 bases and J lost 4 bases. The CDR3 sequence is 15 residues long. CDR3 amino acids: CASSLPDRVGTEAFF. DNA for the CDR3: TGTGCCAGCAGCTTGCCGGACAGGGTCGGCACTGAAGCTTTCTTT.

The chain recombines TRBV7-8 with TRBJ1-1, with no clear D. Between the trimmed V and J ends, which lost 1 base and 3 bases, there was a span of 6 bases. The germline gives CDR1 SGHVS, CDR2 FQNEAQ. The CDR3 covers 13 residues. DNA of the CDR3: TGTGCCAGCAGCTTAGTGGCAGACACTGAAGCTTTCTTT. Its translation is CASSLVADTEAFF.

V gene TRBV4-3 combines with J gene TRBJ2-1; a possible D gene is TRBD1 (6 bases). CDR1 and CDR2 (germline): LGHNA, YSLEER. The V gene lost 4 bases and the J gene lost 1 base, with 8 bases spanning the gap. The CDR3 consists of 14 residues. The CDR3 region is CASSPGTSYNEQFF. In nucleotides, the CDR3 is TGCGCCAGCAGCCCCGGGACATCCTACAATGAGCAGTTCTTC.

The chain links TRBV2 to TRBJ1-2; D is ambiguous. Trimming cost V 7 bases and J 6 bases, with 9 bases left between them. The germline V gene encodes CDR1 SNHLY and CDR2 FYNNEI. The CDR3 loop spans 11 amino acids. The CDR3 DNA is TGTGCCAGCATGGAGGTGGATGGCTACACCTTC. It is translated as CASMEVDGYTF.

The V and J genes are TRBV3-1 (or the pseudogene TRBV3-2) and TRBJ2-1, with 7 positions matching TRBD2. The CDR3 is 16 amino acids. V gave up 2 bases and J gave up 5 bases; unmatched junction bases: 9. CDR1 and CDR2 (germline): LGHDT, YNNKEL (reference sequence). This chain's CDR3 is CASSQPKRGGHNEQFF. CDR3 sequence (DNA): TGTGCCAGCAGCCAACCCAAGCGGGGTGGGCACAATGAGCAGTTCTTC.

This rearrangement joins TRBV4-2 to TRBJ1-6; D gene unclear. V lost 1 base and J lost 7, with 14 bases in between. Germline CDR1 LGHNA, CDR2 YNFKEQ. CDR3 size: 16 residues. CDR3 protein: CASSQAGDTYNSPLHF. The DNA for the CDR3 is TGTGCCAGCAGCCAAGCGGGAGACACATACAATTCACCCCTCCACTTT.

V gene TRBV10-1 combines with J gene TRBJ2-3; TRBD2 matches 7 bases. This CDR3 spans 14 amino acids. The V gene end was trimmed by 2 bases and the J gene end by 7 bases; junction bases not matched to a gene: 6. The germline V gene encodes CDR1 WNHNN and CDR2 SYGVQD (reference sequence). As DNA, the CDR3 is TGCGCCAGCAGTGAGAAGCGGGGTAGAAATACGCAGTATTTT. Amino acid sequence: CASSEKRGRNTQYF.

This clone was recorded once. The chain employs TRBV2 and TRBJ1-3, with a weak D call TRBD1 (5 bases). The V gene's germline CDR1 is SNHLY and CDR2 FYNNEI. Trimming left V 11 bases short and J 0 bases short, with 17 bases between. The CDR3 extends over 15 amino acids. The CDR3 spells CAYGRGISSGNTIYF. In nucleotides, the CDR3 is TGTGCCTACGGACGGGGGATTAGCTCTGGAAACACCATATATTTT. Together with reference TRBV2 and TRBJ1-3, the CDR3 gives the full variable domain: EPEVTQTPSHQVTQMGQEVILRCVPISNHLYFYWYRQILGQKVEFLVSFYNNEISEKSEIFDDQFSVERPDGSNFTLKIRSTKLEDSAMYFCAYGRGISSGNTIYFGEGSWLTVV.